One sample yielded the 23 T cell receptor beta chains listed below, sequenced in a study of blood T cells in healthy people across ages. Using a J-beta primer mix together with a sample-barcoded 5' primer, a second PCR was run for about 7 to 12 cycles. TCRdb independently ran MiXCR on the 5' RACE reads; one entry per CDR3 protein. The sample yields about 1.8 million distinct CDR3 sequences, around half seen once. Material: blood. The receptor set was obtained from a woman aged 40 to 50 in good health.

V gene TRBV5-1 combines with J gene TRBJ2-5; the D gene is possibly TRBD2 (6 bases). V dropped 3 bases and J dropped 3 bases, with 15 bases sitting between them. Germline V CDR1 and CDR2: SGHRS, YFSETQ. The CDR3 runs 15 residues. This CDR3 is CASSSPDGGEETQYF. The CDR3 region has the DNA TGCGCCAGCAGCTCTCCCGACGGGGGAGAAGAGACCCAGTACTTC.

A few counts support this clonotype. The CDR3 DNA reads TGCAGTGCTTCAACCGGGACAGGCTCACTTAGCAATCAGCCCCAGCATTTT. This translates into CSASTGTGSLSNQPQHF. J is TRBJ1-5 and V is TRBV20-1; 8 nucleotides align to TRBD1. V was clipped by 5 bases and J by 0 bases; unmatched bases: 12. The CDR3 spans 17 residues. From germline, CDR1 is DFQATT and CDR2 SNEGSKA (reference sequence).

There are a few counts of this clonotype. The rearrangement links TRBV28 to TRBJ2-1, with D hard to call. Trimming cost V 6 bases and J 9 bases, with 9 bases left between them. CDR3 length: 11 amino acids. CDR1 and CDR2 (germline): MDHEN, SYDVKM. The DNA for the CDR3 is TGTGCCAGCAGCCAGTTGGCTGAGCAGTTCTTC. Protein: CASSQLAEQFF.

Only a few counts were recorded for this clonotype. The chain combines TRBV4-3 with TRBJ2-3; D is unclear. Germline CDR1 and CDR2: LGHNA and YSLEER. This CDR3 contains 15 residues. The V end was cut by 0 bases, the J end by 10 bases, with 17 bases between. The CDR3 DNA sequence: TGCGCCAGCAGCCAAGAAGGAACGTGGCCAGCAGCGCAGTATTTT. As protein: CASSQEGTWPAAQYF.

V and J are TRBV4-3 and TRBJ1-2; D might be TRBD1 (6 bases). The CDR3 has 16 residues. V gave up 0 bases and J gave up 2 bases, with 13 bases separating them. Per germline, CDR1 LGHNA and CDR2 YSLEER. The CDR3 spells CASSQDRSRGNYGYTF. Written as DNA, the CDR3 is TGCGCCAGCAGCCAAGATCGCTCAAGGGGGAACTATGGCTACACCTTC.

This chain joins TRBV7-9 and TRBJ2-1; TRBD2 aligns across 12 bases. In germline, CDR1 is SEHNR, CDR2 FQNEAQ (reference sequence). Unmatched junction bases numbered 5, after V lost 5 bases and J lost 0 bases. The CDR3 length is 17 residues. CDR3 amino acids: CASSRTGLAGSYNEQFF. Written as DNA, the CDR3 is TGTGCCAGCAGCCGTACGGGACTAGCGGGCTCCTACAATGAGCAGTTCTTC.

This clonotype was detected a few times. The CDR3 is CASSQSRTGSRYGYTF. In DNA form, the CDR3 reads TGTGCCAGCAGCCAATCTCGTACAGGGTCGAGGTATGGCTACACCTTC. V gene TRBV7-6 combines with J gene TRBJ1-2, with D possibly matching TRBD1 (6 bases). Germline CDR1 reads SGHVS; CDR2 reads FNYEAQ. V dropped 5 bases and J dropped 5 bases, with 21 bases sitting between them. This CDR3 is built from 16 residues.

This clonotype was counted at least ten times. The genes are TRBV29-1 and TRBJ2-5, with D hard to call. The germline V gene has CDR1 SQVTM and CDR2 ANQGSEA. The CDR3 length is 12 residues. V gave up 2 bases and J gave up 1 base, with 5 bases separating them. The CDR3 loop is CSVEYGQETQYF. CDR3 bases: TGCAGCGTTGAATACGGCCAAGAGACCCAGTACTTC.

The chain couples TRBV6-2 or TRBV6-3 to TRBJ1-5, with 7 bases that match TRBD1. Germline CDR1 reads MNHEY; CDR2 reads SVGEGT. The V gene end was trimmed by 9 bases and the J gene end by 6 bases; junction bases not matched to a gene: 8. The CDR3 loop spans 13 amino acids. CDR3 in DNA: TGTGCCAGAAGACAGGGCAGGAGTCAGCCCCAGCATTTT. Protein product: CARRQGRSQPQHF.

This chain links TRBV6-5 with TRBJ2-1, with TRBD2 matching 8 bases. Germline V gene lookup returns CDR1 MNHEY and CDR2 SVGAGI. The CDR3 sequence is 15 residues long. V dropped 10 bases and J dropped 1; count of bases not matched to a gene: 9. The CDR3 bases are TGTGCCACAAACCGGGGCGGGGGGTCCTACAATGAGCAGTTCTTC. This encodes CATNRGGGSYNEQFF.

This rearrangement joins TRBV13 to TRBJ2-3, with D tentatively TRBD2 (6 bases). Per germline, CDR1 PRHDT and CDR2 FYEKMQ (reference sequence). V was trimmed by 5 bases and J by 5 bases, leaving 14 bases between them. This CDR3 region has 14 residues. The CDR3 loop is CASSSRLGVDTQYF. The CDR3 region has the DNA TGTGCCAGCAGCAGCAGACTAGGAGTAGATACGCAGTATTTT.

This rearrangement joins TRBV12-3 or TRBV12-4 to TRBJ2-4, with 8 bases matching TRBD2. The J call could be wrong; TRBJ2-7 is a better fit for the DNA end. This CDR3 has 15 amino acids. In DNA, the CDR3 is TGTGCCAGCAGTTTATATCGTCTAGCGGGCTACGAGCAGTACTTC. This codes for CASSLYRLAGYEQYF.

The chain carries TRBV28 and TRBJ2-5; D assignment may be TRBD1 or TRBD2 (5 bases each). Germline lookup yields CDR1 MDHEN and CDR2 SYDVKM. Trimming took 2 bases from V and 5 from J, leaving 18 bases between them. The CDR3 totals 16 residues. CDR3 DNA: TGTGCCAGCAGTTTAGTTTCCGCAGGGAGCTCGGAGACCCAGTACTTC. Translation: CASSLVSAGSSETQYF.

The sample holds a few counts of this clonotype. V is TRBV13 and J is TRBJ1-1; 10 nucleotides line up with TRBD1. The V gene's germline CDR1 is PRHDT and CDR2 FYEKMQ (reference sequence). V dropped 4 bases and J dropped 10; count of bases not matched to a gene: 9. The CDR3 is 14 residues long. CDR3 in DNA: TGTGCCAGCAGCTCAGGGGACAGGGGATTCGTAGCTTTCTTT. Translation: CASSSGDRGFVAFF.

The V call is TRBV20-1, the J call TRBJ1-1; 8 nucleotides agree with TRBD1. Germline V gene lookup returns CDR1 DFQATT and CDR2 SNEGSKA (reference sequence). J gave up 5 bases and V 6 bases, and 14 bases lay outside the gene matches. The CDR3 consists of 15 residues. Here the CDR3 reads CSADPQQGGGTEAFF. As DNA, the CDR3 is TGCAGTGCAGATCCTCAACAGGGGGGAGGTACTGAAGCTTTCTTT.

On this clonotype itself: Mismatch with germline at one junction end may stem from a read error. This chain uses TRBV6-5 with TRBJ1-6; maybe TRBD1 (5 bases). CDR3 length equals 15 residues. Germline loops: CDR1 MNHEY, CDR2 SVGAGI. The CDR3 DNA follows: TGTGCCAGCAGTTACGGGGCGGACCCGTCCTCACCCCCCCACTTT. Residues: CASSYGADPSSPPHF.

This clonotype was counted a few times. The chain employs TRBV27 and TRBJ1-1; D is perhaps TRBD1 (5 bases). Germline lookup yields CDR1 MNHEY and CDR2 SMNVEV (reference sequence). The CDR3 has 16 amino acids. The V end lost 6 bases, the J end lost 3 bases, and 20 bases lay between the germline ends. This chain's CDR3 is CASSPVRGELYTEAFF. The DNA of the CDR3 is TGTGCCAGCAGCCCTGTCCGGGGGGAGTTGTACACTGAAGCTTTCTTT.

This chain links TRBV24-1 with TRBJ2-1; D not certain. CDR1 is KGHDR and CDR2 is SFDVKD in the germline V gene. The CDR3 sequence is 14 residues long. The V gene lost 4 bases and the J gene lost 2 bases, with 8 bases spanning the gap. The CDR3 coding sequence is TGTGCCACCAGTGAGCCCGGGCCCTACAATGAGCAGTTCTTC. Translating it yields CATSEPGPYNEQFF.

The DNA for the CDR3 is TGCAGTGCTAGAGAAGACAGCCTAGCCAAAAACATTCAGTACTTC. It codes for CSAREDSLAKNIQYF. The rearrangement links TRBV20-1 to TRBJ2-4, with D maybe TRBD1 (5 bases). This CDR3 spans 15 amino acids. Trimming removed 0 bases at V and 0 bases at J, with 9 bases between. CDR1 DFQATT and CDR2 SNEGSKA come from the germline V gene (reference sequence).

Turning to this clonotype: A junction boundary mismatches the germline segment, possibly from a read error. The V and J genes are TRBV24-1 and TRBJ2-5; 7 bases fit TRBD1. The end of the DNA is better explained by TRBJ2-7, so the J call may be wrong. Germline CDR1 reads KGHDR; CDR2 reads SFDVKD. The CDR3 loop spans 15 amino acids. The CDR3 nucleotides are TGTGGCACCAGTGACCGGACAGGTTCGGACTACGAGCAGTACTTC. As protein: CGTSDRTGSDYEQYF.

The chain combines TRBV20-1 with TRBJ2-5, with a weak D call TRBD2 (5 bases). CDR1 and CDR2 (germline): DFQATT, SNEGSKA (reference sequence). The germline V and J ends were trimmed by 5 bases and 3 bases, with 13 bases remaining between them. There are 13 residues in the CDR3. In DNA, the CDR3 is TGCAGTGCTTACCGGGGTATAGAAGAGACCCAGTACTTC. Amino acid sequence: CSAYRGIEETQYF.

The chain links TRBV6-2 or TRBV6-3 to TRBJ2-1, with 8 bases that match TRBD1. This CDR3 is built from 16 residues. The ends lost 5 bases at V and 3 bases at J; junction bases unmatched: 9. The germline gives CDR1 MNHEY, CDR2 SVGEGT. The CDR3 loop reads CASSPWKGTGYNEQFF. The CDR3 DNA sequence: TGTGCCAGCAGTCCCTGGAAAGGGACAGGCTACAATGAGCAGTTCTTC.

The genes are TRBV5-1 and TRBJ1-2; no definite D call. The CDR3 is 12 amino acids. Germline V gene lookup returns CDR1 SGHRS and CDR2 YFSETQ. Trimming pared 3 bases from V and 7 bases from J, leaving 10 bases between. Here the CDR3 DNA reads TGCGCCAGCAGCTACCGGACGGGTGGCTACACCTTC. Protein: CASSYRTGGYTF.